The rows below give T cell receptor beta chains drawn from one sample of a study of cytomegalovirus exposure and HLA in healthy donors. The table came from immunoSEQ multiplex PCR; TCRdb's copy has only in-frame clones and leaves some out. The sample contains about 94,000 clones, around four fifths of which appear only once. Source material: PBMCs. These receptors all come from a male donor in good health and CMV-seronegative. CDR3s include the opening cysteine and the closing phenylalanine or tryptophan. The D gene is left open where the match is weak. Rows may omit the clone size; those that give it use once, few, many or a size class.

D	V	size	J	CDR3	DNA
TRBD1	TRBV5-1	NA	TRBJ2-7	CASSLGQGRAYEQYF	TGCGCCAGCAGCCTCGGACAGGGGAGAGCCTACGAGCAGTACTTC
NA	TRBV18	NA	TRBJ1-2	CASSPSGSDYTF	TGTGCCAGCTCACCCAGCGGGAGCGACTACACCTTC
NA	TRBV5-4	NA	TRBJ2-1	CASSLLGRGTYNEQFF	TGTGCCAGCAGCCTTCTAGGGAGGGGGACCTACAATGAGCAGTTCTTC
NA	TRBV21-1	once	TRBJ2-7	CASSKRGGLDSYEQYF	TGTGCCAGCAGCAAAAGGGGGGGCCTAGACTCCTACGAGCAGTACTTC
TRBD2	TRBV5-4	once	TRBJ2-2	CASSTPSAGLASLGELFF	TGTGCCAGCAGCACCCCCAGCGCGGGACTAGCGAGCCTCGGGGAGCTGTTTTTT
TRBD2	TRBV7-2	NA	TRBJ2-1	CASSLVAGPYNEQFF	TGTGCCAGCAGCTTAGTAGCGGGGCCCTACAATGAGCAGTTCTTC
TRBD2	TRBV5-4	NA	TRBJ2-1	CASSLNGGRSYNEQFF	TGTGCCAGCAGCTTGAATGGCGGGAGGTCCTACAATGAGCAGTTCTTC
TRBD1	TRBV6-5	NA	TRBJ1-2	CASKKGDRLNYGYTF	TGTGCCAGCAAGAAAGGGGACAGACTTAACTATGGCTACACCTTC
NA	TRBV9	NA	TRBJ2-2	CASSAGTHTGELFF	TGTGCCAGCTCAGCGGGCACCCACACCGGGGAGCTGTTTTTT
TRBD1	TRBV7-2	NA	TRBJ2-1	CASSQRPGGSSYNEQFF	TGTGCCAGCAGCCAAAGGCCAGGGGGCAGCTCCTACAATGAGCAGTTCTTC
TRBD1	TRBV14	NA	TRBJ2-3	CASSTGGTDTQYF	TGTGCCAGCAGCACAGGGGGCACAGATACGCAGTATTTT
NA	TRBV5-4	NA	TRBJ2-7	CASSAENRVGYEQYF	TGTGCCAGCAGCGCGGAGAACAGGGTTGGCTACGAGCAGTACTTC
NA	TRBV19	NA	TRBJ2-1	CASSIDFDSGSSYNEQFF	TGTGCCAGTAGTATAGATTTTGATAGCGGAAGCTCCTACAATGAGCAGTTCTTC
TRBD2	TRBV13	NA	TRBJ2-1	CASSSLGGGNEQFF	TGTGCCAGCAGCTCCCTAGGCGGGGGAAATGAGCAGTTCTTC
NA	TRBV5-8	NA	TRBJ2-1	CASSQQGGIGEQFF	TGTGCCAGCAGTCAACAGGGGGGGATAGGTGAGCAGTTCTTC
TRBD1	TRBV2	NA	TRBJ2-4	CASGLRPGQVKNIQYF	TGTGCCAGCGGTTTACGACCGGGACAGGTCAAAAACATTCAGTACTTC
TRBD1	TRBV6-1	NA	TRBJ2-1	CASTQGAFYNEQFF	TGTGCCAGCACGCAGGGGGCGTTTTACAATGAGCAGTTCTTC
NA	TRBV5-6	NA	TRBJ1-5	CASSLGPRVNQPQHF	TGTGCCAGCAGCTTGGGTCCGAGGGTGAATCAGCCCCAGCATTTT
TRBD2	TRBV27	once	TRBJ2-7	CASSSGTSGQYEQYF	TGTGCCAGCAGTTCCGGGACTAGCGGTCAATACGAGCAGTACTTC
NA	TRBV6-1	NA	TRBJ1-1	CASSEARVAFF	TGTGCCAGCAGTGAAGCGAGGGTAGCTTTCTTT
TRBD1	TRBV27	NA	TRBJ1-1	CASSLGQGFRTEAFF	TGTGCCAGCAGTTTGGGACAGGGGTTTCGCACTGAAGCTTTCTTT
TRBD1	TRBV6-5	NA	TRBJ2-7	CASSYYGTDEQYF	TGTGCCAGCAGTTACTACGGGACAGACGAGCAGTACTTC
TRBD1	TRBV19	once	TRBJ2-3	CASSIGWTGGTDTQYF	TGTGCCAGTAGTATAGGGTGGACAGGGGGAACAGATACGCAGTATTTT
NA	TRBV5-1	few	TRBJ1-4	CASSPRQPKEKLFF	TGCGCCAGCAGCCCGCGGCAGCCCAAAGAAAAACTGTTTTTT
TRBD1	TRBV11-3	NA	TRBJ2-1	CASSRDSNEQFF	TGTGCCAGCAGCCGGGACAGCAATGAGCAGTTCTTC
NA	TRBV5-1	NA	TRBJ2-7	CASSLRSGEQYF	TGCGCCAGCAGCTTGAGATCAGGCGAGCAGTACTTC
NA	TRBV2	few	TRBJ2-5	CAINRLTNQETQYF	TGTGCCATAAACAGGTTAACAAATCAAGAGACCCAGTACTTC
NA	TRBV5-1	NA	TRBJ2-4	CASSLVGGAENIQYF	TGCGCCAGCAGCTTGGTGGGGGGGGCTGAAAACATTCAGTACTTC
TRBD1	TRBV18	few	TRBJ2-7	CASSPPDRGPEQYF	TGTGCCAGCTCACCCCCCGACAGGGGGCCCGAGCAGTACTTC
NA	TRBV11-2	few	TRBJ2-3	CASSLGQTLSTDTQYF	TGTGCCAGCAGCTTAGGACAGACACTAAGCACAGATACGCAGTATTTT
TRBD1	TRBV7-9	NA	TRBJ1-1	CASSLRTGTNTEAFF	TGTGCCAGCAGCCTCCGGACAGGGACGAACACTGAAGCTTTCTTT
TRBD1	TRBV28	NA	TRBJ2-7	CASSETGTANTYEQYF	TGTGCCAGCAGTGAAACCGGGACAGCCAATACCTACGAGCAGTACTTC
TRBD1	TRBV4-2	NA	TRBJ2-3	CASSQDSFRGSDTQYF	TGTGCCAGCAGCCAAGATTCTTTCAGGGGGAGTGATACGCAGTATTTT
NA	TRBV16	NA	TRBJ1-6	CASSPDPRAPLHF	TGTGCCAGCAGCCCCGATCCGAGGGCGCCCCTCCACTTT
NA	TRBV7-6	NA	TRBJ1-1	CASSSGRQANTEAFF	TGTGCCAGCAGCTCGGGGCGACAGGCGAACACTGAAGCTTTCTTT
NA	TRBV5-4	NA	TRBJ2-7	CASSPEGGEQYF	TGTGCCAGCAGTCCTGAGGGGGGGGAGCAGTACTTC
TRBD1	TRBV4-3	NA	TRBJ1-2	CASSPGQGNYGYTF	TGCGCCAGCAGCCCGGGACAGGGGAACTATGGCTACACCTTC
TRBD1	TRBV18	NA	TRBJ1-2	CASSRGTGDLGYTF	TGTGCCAGCTCACGCGGGACAGGGGATCTTGGCTACACCTTC
TRBD2	TRBV7-9	NA	TRBJ2-7	CASSSWEGMNEQYF	TGTGCCAGCAGCTCGTGGGAGGGGATGAACGAGCAGTACTTC
NA	TRBV19	NA	TRBJ2-7	CASSPGVFTNEQYF	TGTGCCAGTAGCCCGGGGGTGTTTACGAACGAGCAGTACTTC
NA	TRBV6-5	NA	TRBJ1-2	CASSYSRTTTNYGYTF	TGTGCCAGCAGTTACTCGAGGACAACAACTAACTATGGCTACACCTTC
TRBD2	TRBV11-2	NA	TRBJ2-5	CASSRVLAGGTRTQYF	TGTGCCAGCAGCCGAGTACTAGCGGGGGGCACCCGGACCCAGTACTTC
NA	TRBV20-1	NA	TRBJ2-3	CSAAYTDTQYF	TGCAGTGCCGCCTACACAGATACGCAGTATTTT
NA	TRBV4-2	NA	TRBJ1-1	CASSQDRGGGRTEAFF	TGTGCCAGCAGCCAAGATCGGGGGGGAGGGAGGACTGAAGCTTTCTTT
TRBD1	TRBV5-8	few	TRBJ1-1	CASSRDRRNTEAFF	TGTGCCAGCAGTCGGGACAGGAGAAACACTGAAGCTTTCTTT
NA	TRBV29-1	NA	TRBJ1-5	CSVARERDQPQHF	TGCAGCGTTGCCAGGGAACGGGATCAGCCCCAGCATTTT
TRBD1	TRBV9	NA	TRBJ1-2	CASSEGQGANYGYTF	TGTGCCAGCAGCGAGGGACAGGGAGCTAACTATGGCTACACCTTC
TRBD1	TRBV6-5	once	TRBJ1-2	CASSLRDRGSGYTF	TGTGCCAGCAGTCTTAGGGACAGGGGCTCTGGCTACACCTTC
NA	TRBV28	NA	TRBJ1-2	CASSLREGYGYTF	TGTGCCAGCAGCCTTCGGGAGGGCTATGGCTACACCTTC
NA	TRBV5-8	NA	TRBJ2-7	CASSLAVVASSYEQYF	TGTGCCAGCAGCTTGGCGGTAGTAGCGAGCTCCTACGAGCAGTACTTC
NA	TRBV7-7	NA	TRBJ2-1	CASSLGLRGEQFF	TGTGCTAGCAGCTTAGGACTTAGGGGAGAGCAGTTCTTC
NA	TRBV6-5	NA	TRBJ1-6	CASSYKTGRNSPLHF	TGTGCCAGCAGTTACAAAACAGGGCGAAATTCACCCCTCCACTTT
NA	TRBV2	NA	TRBJ1-3	CASSDLGNTIYF	TGTGCCAGCAGTGACCTCGGAAACACCATATATTTT
NA	TRBV7-9	NA	TRBJ2-7	CASSLVSGEQYF	TGTGCCAGCAGCTTAGTTTCCGGGGAGCAGTACTTC
TRBD2	TRBV5-1	NA	TRBJ2-2	CASSLPWTSGRAYHTGELFF	TGCGCCAGCAGCTTGCCTTGGACTAGCGGGAGGGCCTATCACACCGGGGAGCTGTTTTTT